This TCR beta chain was retrieved from a study of T-cell reconstitution after alpha-beta-depleted transplantation in children listed by TCRdb under 2016. Some background on the complete study: Using TCR repertoire profiling, the study followed T-cell immune reconstitution in a quantitative way in children after TCRalphabeta/CD19-depleted allogeneic hematopoietic cell transplantation.

The library was produced with PCR. Instrument on record: Illumina HiSeq 2500. Molecular barcoding was employed in the preparation of TCR libraries, with unique molecular identifiers being used to normalize TCRbeta repertoire quantification. TCRdb itself trimmed the public reads at Q25 with fastp, ran MiXCR and retained productive beta chains. Every CDR3 protein is listed once, alongside the most common genes and DNA of its rows. The sample table contains about 980,000 distinct CDR3 sequences; only one count was recorded for 25% to 30% of them. The ten biggest clones cover roughly 27% of the sample. The treatment or condition label for this specimen denotes: allogeneic hematopoietic cell transplantation with graft depleted of TCRalphabeta T cells and CD19 B cells. Transplant recipients were children who received TCRalphabeta/CD19-depleted allogeneic hematopoietic cell grafts. About this clonotype: Its antigen is not yet known. Base qualities are not recorded, but no much larger clone differs from it by a single base.

The paper's findings and limits, for the study overall: In some patients, the high TCRbeta diversity seen at day 60 was put down to recipient T cells and intrathymic progenitors that had survived conditioning. About two months after transplant, the apparently early recovery of alphabetaT-cell counts reportedly depended on just several hundred clones that had expanded rapidly and came from non-depleted graft cells. Over the following months the frequencies of hyperexpanded clones went down, and after one year T-cell counts and TCRbeta diversity were mostly credited to newly produced T cells.

Here V drops 3 bases and J drops 5 bases, and the junction holds 9 bases not matched to any gene. The CDR3 sequence holds 15 residues, the cysteine and phenylalanine included. CDR3 DNA is the only sequence kept; it has 45 bases, read in frame from the first base. The germline V gene provides CDR1 SGDLS and CDR2 YYNGEE. The rearrangement combines TRBV9 with TRBJ2-5, with 8 central nucleotides matching TRBD1. The source of this sequence is a boy in the first two years of life who had a stem cell transplant for SCID, so the T cells may come from the graft donor. This specimen consisted of PBMCs, mostly from graft donor cells, obtained 360 days after TCRalphabeta/CD19-depleted stem cell transplant. The CDR3 protein is CASSAQGAVGETQYF. The DNA reads TGTGCCAGCAGCGCGCAGGGGGCAGTAGGTGAGACCCAGTACTTC.